The T cell receptor (beta chain) described here comes from a study of CD8 T cells in Susac syndrome. With random hexamers, reverse transcription was performed on roughly 0.5 to 1 ug of RNA. TCRdb processed the immunoSEQ multiplex PCR reads anew with MiXCR; each CDR3 protein has one entry. Of 200,000 or so distinct CDR3 sequences in the sample, 90% to 97% were seen once. The ends lost 5 bases at V and 7 bases at J; junction bases unmatched: 6. Germline V gene data show CDR1 as DFQATT and CDR2 as SNEGSKA (reference sequence). The CDR3 is made up of 13 amino acids. The specimen was CD4+ T cells from PBMCs. The source of this sequence is a human donor with Susac syndrome. The chain joins TRBV20-1 to TRBJ1-5; 9 bases map to TRBD1. CDR3 DNA sequence: TGCAGTGCTGCGGGACAGGGATTACAGCCCCAGCATTTT. This sequence encodes CSAAGQGLQPQHF.